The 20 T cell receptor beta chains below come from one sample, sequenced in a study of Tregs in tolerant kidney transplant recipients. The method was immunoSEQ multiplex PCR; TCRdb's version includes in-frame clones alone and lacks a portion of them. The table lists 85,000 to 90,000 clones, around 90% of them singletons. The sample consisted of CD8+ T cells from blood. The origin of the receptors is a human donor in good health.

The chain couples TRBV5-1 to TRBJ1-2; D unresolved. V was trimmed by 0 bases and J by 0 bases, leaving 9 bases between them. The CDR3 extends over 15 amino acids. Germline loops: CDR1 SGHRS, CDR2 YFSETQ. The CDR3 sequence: CASSLGGYPNYGYTF. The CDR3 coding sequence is TGCGCCAGCAGCTTGGGAGGGTACCCTAACTATGGCTACACCTTC.

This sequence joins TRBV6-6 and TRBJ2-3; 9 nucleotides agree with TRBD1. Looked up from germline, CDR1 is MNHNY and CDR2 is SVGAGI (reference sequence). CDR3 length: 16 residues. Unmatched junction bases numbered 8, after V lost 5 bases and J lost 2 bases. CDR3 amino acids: CASSPRGQGNTDTQYF. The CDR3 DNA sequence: TGTGCCAGCAGTCCCCGAGGACAGGGGAACACAGATACGCAGTATTTT.

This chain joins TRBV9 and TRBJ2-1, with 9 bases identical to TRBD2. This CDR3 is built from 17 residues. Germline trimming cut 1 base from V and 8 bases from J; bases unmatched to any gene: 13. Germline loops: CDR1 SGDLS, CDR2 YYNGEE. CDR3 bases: TGTGCCAGCAGCGTATTTAGCGGGAGTGATTTATCGGATGAGCAGTTCTTC. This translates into CASSVFSGSDLSDEQFF.

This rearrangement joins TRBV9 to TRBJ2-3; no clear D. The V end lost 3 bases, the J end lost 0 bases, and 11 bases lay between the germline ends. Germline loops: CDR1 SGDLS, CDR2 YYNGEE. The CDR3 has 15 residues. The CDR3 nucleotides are TGTGCCAGCAGCGAGGGCCATCTTAGCACAGATACGCAGTATTTT. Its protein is CASSEGHLSTDTQYF.

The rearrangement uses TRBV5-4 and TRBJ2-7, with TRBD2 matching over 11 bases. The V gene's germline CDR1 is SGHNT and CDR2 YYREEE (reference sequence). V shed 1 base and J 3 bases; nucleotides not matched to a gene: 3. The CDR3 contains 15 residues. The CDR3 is CASSLPSGGFYEQYF. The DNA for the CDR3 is TGTGCCAGCAGCTTGCCTAGCGGGGGGTTCTACGAGCAGTACTTC.

Written as DNA, the CDR3 is TGTGCCAGCAGCTTAGGGGAAAACTATGGCTACACCTTC. Amino acid sequence: CASSLGENYGYTF. This sequence joins TRBV7-3 and TRBJ1-2; D remains unclear. The V end lost 2 bases, the J end lost 2 bases, and 6 bases lay between the germline ends. Looked up from germline, CDR1 is SGHTA and CDR2 is FQGTGA. The CDR3 spans 13 residues.

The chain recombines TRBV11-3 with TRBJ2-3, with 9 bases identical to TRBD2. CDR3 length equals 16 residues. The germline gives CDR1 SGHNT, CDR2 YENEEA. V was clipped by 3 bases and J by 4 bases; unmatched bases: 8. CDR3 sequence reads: CASSFYGGRAPDTQYF. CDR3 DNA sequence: TGTGCCAGCAGCTTCTACGGCGGGAGGGCGCCAGATACGCAGTATTTT.

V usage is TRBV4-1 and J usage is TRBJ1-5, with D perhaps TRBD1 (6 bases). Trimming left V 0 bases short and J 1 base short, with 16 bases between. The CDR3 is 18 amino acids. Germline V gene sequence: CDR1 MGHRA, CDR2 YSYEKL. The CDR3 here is CASSQDPQGKTSNQPQHF. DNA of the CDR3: TGCGCCAGCAGCCAAGATCCACAGGGAAAAACAAGCAATCAGCCCCAGCATTTT.

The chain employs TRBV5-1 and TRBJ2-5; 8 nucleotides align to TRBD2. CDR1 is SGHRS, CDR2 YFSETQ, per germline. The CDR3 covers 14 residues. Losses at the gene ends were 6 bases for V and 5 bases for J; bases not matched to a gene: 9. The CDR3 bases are TGCGCCAGCAAACCAGCGGGAGTCCGGGAGACCCAGTACTTC. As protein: CASKPAGVRETQYF.

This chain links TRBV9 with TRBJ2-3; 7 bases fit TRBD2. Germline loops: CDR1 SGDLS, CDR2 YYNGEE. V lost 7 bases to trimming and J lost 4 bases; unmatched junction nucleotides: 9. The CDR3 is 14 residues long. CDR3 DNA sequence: TGTGCCAGCGGGAGCGGGGTGGGGGCAGATACGCAGTATTTT. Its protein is CASGSGVGADTQYF.

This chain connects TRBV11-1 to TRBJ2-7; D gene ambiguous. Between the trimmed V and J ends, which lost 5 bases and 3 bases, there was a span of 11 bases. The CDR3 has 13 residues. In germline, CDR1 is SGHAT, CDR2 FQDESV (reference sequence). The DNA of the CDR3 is TGTGCCAGCAGCCCCGGCAGCGTCTACGAGCAGTACTTC. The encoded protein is CASSPGSVYEQYF.

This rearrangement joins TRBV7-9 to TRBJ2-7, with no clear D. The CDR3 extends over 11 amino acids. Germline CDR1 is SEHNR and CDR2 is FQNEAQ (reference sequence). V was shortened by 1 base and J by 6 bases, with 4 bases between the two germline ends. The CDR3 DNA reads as TGTGCCAGCAGCTTAGGAGCCGAGCAGTACTTC. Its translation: CASSLGAEQYF.

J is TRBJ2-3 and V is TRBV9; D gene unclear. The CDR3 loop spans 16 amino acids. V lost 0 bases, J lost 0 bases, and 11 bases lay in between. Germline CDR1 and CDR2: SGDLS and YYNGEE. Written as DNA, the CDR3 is TGTGCCAGCAGCGTAGCGAGTGGGGTTAGCACAGATACGCAGTATTTT. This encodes CASSVASGVSTDTQYF.

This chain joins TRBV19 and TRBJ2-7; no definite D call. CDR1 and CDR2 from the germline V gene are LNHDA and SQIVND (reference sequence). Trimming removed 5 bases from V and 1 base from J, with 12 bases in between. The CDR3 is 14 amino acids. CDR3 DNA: TGTGCCAGTAGTTGGGCAGAAGATTCCTACGAGCAGTACTTC. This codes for CASSWAEDSYEQYF.

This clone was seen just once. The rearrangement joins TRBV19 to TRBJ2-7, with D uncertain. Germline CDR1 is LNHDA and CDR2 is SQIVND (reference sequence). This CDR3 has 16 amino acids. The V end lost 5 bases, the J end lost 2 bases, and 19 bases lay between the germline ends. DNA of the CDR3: TGTGCCAGTAGTCCATACCTCAGGCGTTATACCTACGAGCAGTACTTC. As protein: CASSPYLRRYTYEQYF.

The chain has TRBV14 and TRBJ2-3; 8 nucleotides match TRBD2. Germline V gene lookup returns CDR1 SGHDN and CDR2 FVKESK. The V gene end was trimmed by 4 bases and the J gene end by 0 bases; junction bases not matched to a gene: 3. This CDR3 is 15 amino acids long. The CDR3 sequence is CASSRRGGSTDTQYF. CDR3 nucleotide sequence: TGTGCCAGCAGCCGACGGGGGGGTAGCACAGATACGCAGTATTTT.

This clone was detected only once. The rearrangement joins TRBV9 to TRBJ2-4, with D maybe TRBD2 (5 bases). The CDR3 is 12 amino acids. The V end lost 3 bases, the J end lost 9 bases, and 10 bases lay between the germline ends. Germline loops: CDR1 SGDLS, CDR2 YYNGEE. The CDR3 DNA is TGTGCCAGCAGCGGCGAGGGAAGCATTCAGTACTTC. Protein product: CASSGEGSIQYF.

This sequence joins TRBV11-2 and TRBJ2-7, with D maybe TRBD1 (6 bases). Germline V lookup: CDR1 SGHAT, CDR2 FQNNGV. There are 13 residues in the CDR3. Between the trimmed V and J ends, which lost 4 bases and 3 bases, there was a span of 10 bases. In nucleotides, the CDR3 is TGTGCCAGCAGCTCCGACAGGCGCTACGAGCAGTACTTC. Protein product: CASSSDRRYEQYF.

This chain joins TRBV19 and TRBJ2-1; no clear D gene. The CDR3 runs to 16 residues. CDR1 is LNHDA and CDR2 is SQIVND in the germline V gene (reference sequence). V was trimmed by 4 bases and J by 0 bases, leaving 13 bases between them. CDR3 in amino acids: CASSRDFLGSYNEQFF. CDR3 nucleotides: TGTGCCAGTAGTAGGGATTTTTTGGGCTCCTACAATGAGCAGTTCTTC.

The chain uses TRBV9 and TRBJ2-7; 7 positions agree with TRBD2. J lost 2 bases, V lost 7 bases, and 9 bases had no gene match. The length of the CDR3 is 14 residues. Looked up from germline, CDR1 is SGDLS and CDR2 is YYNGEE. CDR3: CASGRGEWPYEQYF. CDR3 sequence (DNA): TGTGCCAGCGGTCGGGGGGAATGGCCCTACGAGCAGTACTTC.